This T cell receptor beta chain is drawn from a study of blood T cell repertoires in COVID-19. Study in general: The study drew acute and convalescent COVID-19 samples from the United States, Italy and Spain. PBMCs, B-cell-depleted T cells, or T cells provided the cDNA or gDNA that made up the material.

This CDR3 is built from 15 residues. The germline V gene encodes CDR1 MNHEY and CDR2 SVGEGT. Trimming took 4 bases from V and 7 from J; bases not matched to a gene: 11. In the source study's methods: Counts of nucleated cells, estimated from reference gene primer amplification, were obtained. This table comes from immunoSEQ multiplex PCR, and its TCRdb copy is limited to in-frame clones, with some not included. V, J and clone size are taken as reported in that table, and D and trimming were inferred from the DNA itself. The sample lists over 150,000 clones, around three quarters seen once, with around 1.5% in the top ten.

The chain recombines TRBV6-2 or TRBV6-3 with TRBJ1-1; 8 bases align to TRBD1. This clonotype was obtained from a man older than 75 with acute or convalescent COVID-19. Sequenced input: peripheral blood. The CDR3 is CASSSPGGPTFEAFF. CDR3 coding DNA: TGTGCCAGCAGTTCCCCAGGGGGCCCGACCTTTGAAGCTTTCTTT.